This T cell receptor beta chain was observed in a study of T cell responses to AZD1222 COVID-19 vaccine. Study-level points and caveats: Just a handful of AZD1222 recipients were seropositive at baseline. Donors were largely white British and mainly female; clonal diversity was possibly underestimated.

The V and J ends lost 1 base and 3 bases respectively, with 11 bases between them. The CDR3 has 14 amino acids. Germline assignment: CDR1 SQVTM and CDR2 ANQGSEA. The data were produced by immunoSEQ multiplex PCR, yet TCRdb's version contains in-frame clones alone and is incomplete. The sample has about 54,000 clones, about 88% seen once. On this clone: Its antigen remains unidentified.

The TCR sequence derives from an adult who received the AZD1222 COVID-19 vaccine. The chain employs TRBV29-1 and TRBJ2-3; tentatively, D is TRBD2 (6 bases). Sequencing used peripheral blood, obtained 28 days after the second AZD1222 dose. In DNA form, the CDR3 reads TGCAGCGTTGAAGGCTGGAGGGCGACAGATACGCAGTATTTT. Its translation: CSVEGWRATDTQYF.